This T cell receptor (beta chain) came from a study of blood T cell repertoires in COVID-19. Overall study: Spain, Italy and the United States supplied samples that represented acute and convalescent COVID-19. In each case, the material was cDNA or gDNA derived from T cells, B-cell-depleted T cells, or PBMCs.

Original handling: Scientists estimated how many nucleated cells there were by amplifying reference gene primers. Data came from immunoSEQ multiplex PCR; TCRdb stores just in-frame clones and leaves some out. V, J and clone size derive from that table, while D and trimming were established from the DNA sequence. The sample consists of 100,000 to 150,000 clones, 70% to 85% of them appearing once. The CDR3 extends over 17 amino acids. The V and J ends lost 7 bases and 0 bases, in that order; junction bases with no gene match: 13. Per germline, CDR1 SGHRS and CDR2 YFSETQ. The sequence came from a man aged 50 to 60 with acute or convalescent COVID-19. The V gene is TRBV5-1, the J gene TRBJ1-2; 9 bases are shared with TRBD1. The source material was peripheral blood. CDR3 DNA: TGCGCCAGCTCAACCGGGACAGGGAGGTTCACTAACTATGGCTACACCTTC. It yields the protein CASSTGTGRFTNYGYTF. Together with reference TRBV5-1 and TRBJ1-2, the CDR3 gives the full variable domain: KAGVTQTPRYLIKTRGQQVTLSCSPISGHRSVSWYQQTPGQGLQFLFEYFSETQRNKGNFPGRFSGRQFSNSRSEMNVSTLELGDSALYLCASSTGTGRFTNYGYTFGSGTRLTVV.